Below are 17 T cell receptor beta chains sequenced from a single sample in a study of patients and donors after allogeneic stem cell transplantation. TCRdb analysed the RT-PCR reads with MiXCR anew, one entry per CDR3 protein. The table includes some 160,000 distinct CDR3 sequences, approximately 24% detected once. Material for sequencing was blood, either unsorted or a sorted T cell fraction (not recorded which). The receptor set was obtained from a human donor who was either an allogeneic HSCT recipient or a stem cell or donor lymphocyte infusion donor (not recorded which). It is not recorded whose cells these are; they may come from a transplant donor.

J is TRBJ2-2 and V is TRBV20-1; 7 positions agree with TRBD1. In germline, CDR1 is DFQATT, CDR2 SNEGSKA (reference sequence). V lost 6 bases, J lost 8 bases, and 9 bases stayed unmatched. The CDR3 runs to 13 residues. For the CDR3, the DNA is TGCAGTGCGACCGACAGGGTGACGGGGGAGCTGTTTTTT. Translation gives CSATDRVTGELFF.

This clonotype was observed a handful of times. The CDR3 bases are TGTGCCAGCAGTTACTCTCTAGCGGGGGGGGTCACAGATACGCAGTATTTT. This translates into CASSYSLAGGVTDTQYF. The chain uses TRBV6-5 and TRBJ2-3; 12 nucleotides align to TRBD2. V shed 0 bases and J 2 bases; nucleotides not matched to a gene: 3. The germline gives CDR1 MNHEY, CDR2 SVGAGI. The CDR3 has 17 amino acids.

This clonotype was counted a single time. The chain is built from TRBV5-4 and TRBJ1-4; TRBD1 agrees at 8 bases. The CDR3 runs to 14 residues. The V gene's germline CDR1 is SGHNT and CDR2 YYREEE (reference sequence). Unmatched junction bases numbered 8, after V lost 6 bases and J lost 7 bases. The CDR3 loop is CASTSGGLREKLFF. CDR3 nucleotide sequence: TGTGCCAGCACCTCAGGGGGCTTGCGTGAAAAACTGTTTTTT.

V usage is TRBV5-6 and J usage is TRBJ1-5; D unresolved. Germline assignment: CDR1 SGHDT and CDR2 YYEEEE. The length of the CDR3 is 14 residues. The V gene lost 6 bases and the J gene lost 3 bases, with 13 bases spanning the gap. CDR3: CASTSSRTNQPQHF. The CDR3 DNA follows: TGTGCCAGCACCTCGTCCAGGACCAATCAGCCCCAGCATTTT. Variable domain in full (rest from reference TRBV5-6 and TRBJ1-5): DAGVTQSPTHLIKTRGQQVTLRCSPKSGHDTVSWYQQALGQGPQFIFQYYEEEERQRGNFPDRFSGHQFPNYSSELNVNALLLGDSALYLCASTSSRTNQPQHFGDGTRLSIL.

This chain connects TRBV5-1 to TRBJ2-1; tentatively, D is TRBD1 or TRBD2 (6 bases each). Germline CDR1 reads SGHRS; CDR2 reads YFSETQ. The CDR3 is 14 amino acids. Trimming removed 0 bases at V and 8 bases at J, with 12 bases between. For the CDR3, the DNA is TGCGCCAGCAGCTTGGCCGGAAGGGGGGATGAGCAGTTCTTC. The encoded protein is CASSLAGRGDEQFF.

The rearrangement uses TRBV20-1 and TRBJ1-5; weak D call: TRBD1 (5 bases). Trimming removed 3 bases from V and 6 bases from J, with 18 bases in between. Per the germline V gene, CDR1 is DFQATT and CDR2 is SNEGSKA (reference sequence). The CDR3 is 15 amino acids. CDR3 coding DNA: TGCAGTGCTAGCCTAACAAACAGGTCTGGTCAGCCCCAGCATTTT. It specifies CSASLTNRSGQPQHF.

This clonotype was recorded a few times. V is TRBV7-8 and J is TRBJ2-2; 7 bases match TRBD1. Germline CDR1 is SGHVS and CDR2 is FQNEAQ. The CDR3 extends over 15 amino acids. Losses at the gene ends were 6 bases for V and 1 base for J; bases not matched to a gene: 5. This chain's CDR3 is CASSGRDRNTGELFF. Written as DNA, the CDR3 is TGTGCCAGCAGTGGCCGGGACAGGAACACCGGGGAGCTGTTTTTT.

The chain joins TRBV5-1 to TRBJ2-7; the D gene is possibly TRBD1 (6 bases). The CDR3 consists of 13 residues. Germline V lookup: CDR1 SGHRS, CDR2 YFSETQ. V lost 2 bases and J lost 1, with 7 bases in between. The CDR3 sequence is CASSFGQSYEQYF. CDR3 nucleotide sequence: TGCGCCAGCAGCTTCGGACAGTCCTACGAGCAGTACTTC.

The chain links TRBV27 to TRBJ1-2; 8 nucleotides align to TRBD1. The CDR3 spans 14 residues. The V segment lost 4 bases and the J segment 7 bases; nucleotides outside the gene matches: 8. Germline CDR1 reads MNHEY; CDR2 reads SMNVEV (reference sequence). DNA of the CDR3: TGTGCCAGCAGTTCCGTACAGGGGGAACGTGGCTACACCTTC. This gives the protein CASSSVQGERGYTF.

This clonotype was counted between two and nine times. The gene calls are TRBV20-1 and TRBJ1-3; a weak D match, TRBD1 (6 bases). Trimming stripped 5 bases from V and 0 bases from J, with 11 bases between. The CDR3 length is 14 residues. Germline assignment: CDR1 DFQATT and CDR2 SNEGSKA (reference sequence). CDR3 nucleotide sequence: TGCAGTGCTCCAGACAGGAACTCTGGAAACACCATATATTTT. Translation gives CSAPDRNSGNTIYF.

Many counts were recorded for this clonotype. V and J are TRBV7-3 and TRBJ2-2, with D possibly TRBD1 on 6 matching bases. V was pared by 2 bases and J by 1 base, with 8 bases between. The CDR3 length is 15 residues. Germline V lookup: CDR1 SGHTA, CDR2 FQGTGA. Written as DNA, the CDR3 is TGTGCCAGCAGCTTACAGGGGCAGAACACCGGGGAGCTGTTTTTT. Protein: CASSLQGQNTGELFF.

This clonotype was seen only a few times. V and J are TRBV6-4 and TRBJ1-2; D gene unclear. The CDR3 runs to 15 residues. Trimming shortened V by 7 bases and J by 1 base, and 16 bases separated the two germline ends. Germline V CDR1 and CDR2: MRHNA, SNTAGT. This CDR3 is CASKPGPGHNYGYTF. The CDR3 DNA reads as TGTGCCAGCAAACCTGGACCAGGCCATAACTATGGCTACACCTTC.

The chain combines TRBV7-9 with TRBJ1-2; TRBD1 agrees at 11 bases. In germline, CDR1 is SEHNR, CDR2 FQNEAQ (reference sequence). V gave up 3 bases and J gave up 5 bases; unmatched junction bases: 11. The CDR3 is 17 residues long. The CDR3 here is CASSLPRDRGLWYGYTF. In DNA, the CDR3 is TGTGCCAGCAGCTTGCCACGGGACAGGGGGTTGTGGTATGGCTACACCTTC.

The rearrangement links TRBV29-1 to TRBJ1-3, with D hard to call. Germline CDR1 SQVTM, CDR2 ANQGSEA. The CDR3 is made up of 14 amino acids. Trimming shortened V by 7 bases and J by 0 bases, and 13 bases separated the two germline ends. CDR3 loop: CSAIGPNSGNTIYF. CDR3 sequence (DNA): TGCAGCGCAATAGGACCCAACTCTGGAAACACCATATATTTT.

Only a few counts were recorded for this clonotype. The rearrangement joins TRBV29-1 to TRBJ2-1; D may be TRBD1 (6 bases). The CDR3 has 13 residues. Germline CDR1 and CDR2: SQVTM and ANQGSEA. With 8 bases removed from V and 0 bases from J, the gap between germline ends came to 11 bases. The chain's CDR3 is CSTRTDSYNEQFF. CDR3 coding DNA: TGCAGCACCCGGACAGACTCCTACAATGAGCAGTTCTTC.

The table lists this clonotype with a few counts. The chain couples TRBV7-6 to TRBJ1-4; TRBD1 matches 8 bases. The J segment lost 8 bases and the V segment lost 3 bases, leaving 8 bases of the junction unmatched. Per the germline V gene, CDR1 is SGHVS and CDR2 is FNYEAQ. CDR3 length: 15 residues. CDR3 nucleotides: TGTGCCAGCAGCTTTACGACAGGGGAAGGAGAAAAACTGTTTTTT. It yields the protein CASSFTTGEGEKLFF.

Only a few counts were recorded for this clonotype. The V call is TRBV10-3, the J call TRBJ2-1; 7 bases are shared with TRBD2. The germline V gene encodes CDR1 ENHRY and CDR2 SYGVKD. With 6 bases clipped from V and 2 bases from J, the junction kept 4 bases outside the gene matches. The CDR3 totals 14 residues. CDR3 DNA: TGTGCCATCAGGAGACTAGCCACCTACAATGAGCAGTTCTTC. Residues: CAIRRLATYNEQFF.